This TCR beta chain was recovered during a study of human T cells and chemical hapten exposure listed by TCRdb under 2021. In terms of the full investigation: For sensitization, 2% DPC in acetone was applied to a roughly 2 cm by roughly 2 cm area of upper inner arm skin. Blood samples were taken from patients before sensitization (week 0) and at 2, 6 and about 24 weeks after DPC sensitization. Patients additionally received weekly therapeutic DPC doses to the scalp throughout the roughly 26-week study period. Most of the patients in the cohort were female, and the cohort covered alopecia areata with under or over 50% scalp involvement, alopecia totalis and alopecia universalis. Patch tests used Finn chambers with 0.01% DPC on the upper back, scored after 6 days by International Contact Dermatitis Research Group standards. Peripheral blood TCR repertoire changes were tracked in vivo in alopecia patients during primary and secondary sensitization to the hapten diphenylcyclopropenone (DPC). Blood for TCR sequencing was provided by twenty-nine alopecia patients at one to four time points (pre-sensitization, 2, 6 and 24 weeks). Libraries were combined into a pool for sequencing, and differences in TCR yield between samples came mainly from small differences in library volumes within the pool. Overall study results and their limits: The number of PT1 expanded TCRs positively correlated with patch test score, significant at thresholds 8, 16 and 32 but not 4. Because all patients had alopecia, a presumed autoimmune disease, the immune response of the patients might differ from that of healthy individuals. Compared with pre-sensitization or healthy control sets, expanded TCRs formed significantly more large CDR3 similarity clusters, which is consistent with antigen-driven responses. No change with DPC sensitization was found in the number of TCRs above 1 in 1000 frequency, and no evidence of global repertoire structure alterations was found. After repeated subsampling, the strength of the expansion versus patch-test correlation and the threshold at which it became significant changed.

This clonotype was counted a few times. This receptor's antigen is unknown. Base qualities are not recorded, but no much larger clone differs from it by a single base. Preparation of the library involved RACE. The instrument given in TCRdb is NextSeq 500. During library preparation, unique molecular identifiers were attached to individual cDNA molecules so that TCRs could be counted in a quantitative, reproducible way. Both TCR alpha and TCR beta chains were sequenced from each blood RNA sample. The study's processing was this. The median number of TCRs per sample was over 95,000, ranging from about 20,000 to 700,000. The Decombinator software suite was used to annotate the V, J and CDR3 of the TCR reads. To make PS versus PT1 abundance plots, every sample was subsampled to the same number of TCRs (28,000). TCRs were defined as expanded if absent before sensitization and observed at least eight times at the 2-week time point. The public sequencing data were trimmed at Q25 with fastp and processed into clonotypes with MiXCR by TCRdb, which kept only in-frame beta chains. One record per CDR3 amino acid sequence lists the most common genes and DNA. The V and J calls follow TCRdb's processing rather than the paper's. In this sample the table shows 250,000 or so distinct CDR3 sequences, roughly 8.9% of which occur a single time. Of the sample, 2% to 3% is held by the ten largest clones.

Taken with the paper, the label for time point translates to: pre-sensitization, week 0. What this sample's treatment or condition label stands for: therapeutic diphenylcyclopropenone sensitization with weekly scalp DPC. Blood at each patch-test visit was drawn before the patch test was applied. Patients were considered eligible if aged 18 to 70, diagnosed with alopecia and deemed suitable for DPC therapy, and patients were excluded if pregnant. Unfractionated whole blood was collected in Tempus Blood RNA tubes, and total RNA was extracted from that blood. The sample was whole blood, taken in connection with sensitization to the hapten diphenylcyclopropenone (DPC). This TCR derives from a woman aged 35 to 49 with alopecia areata. Some clones in this sample may be carry-over from other donors' samples.

The CDR3 amino acid sequence is: CASSYQGGSAGGTYEQYF. The DNA sequence is TGTGCCAGCAGTTACCAGGGGGGTAGCGCCGGGGGAACCTACGAGCAGTACTTC. The sequence links TRBV6-5 to TRBJ2-7; the D gene is perhaps TRBD1, on 7 matching bases. Trimming costs V 2 bases and J 2 bases, and their ends lie 22 bases apart. CDR1 and CDR2, per the germline V gene, are MNHEY and SVGAGI. Taken from cysteine to phenylalanine, the CDR3 has 18 residues. Only CDR3 DNA is held: 54 bases, read in frame from base 1.